A single sample is the source of the 14 T cell receptor beta chains below, sequenced in a study of blood T cell repertoires in COVID-19 (dated by TCRdb to 2018 to 2021). Library prep was done by the immunoSEQ multiplex PCR assay. The immuneACCESS repertoire file appears here via TCRdb, limited to in-frame rearrangements. These files lack a portion of the clones; in checked studies, under half of the deficit traces to unresolved V genes, and the cause of the others is not known. The sample table contains a few hundred thousand clones; only one count was recorded for about 91% of them. The ten biggest clones cover approximately 1.6% of the sample. Sequencing was performed on peripheral blood. The source of these receptors is a woman in her twenties or thirties with COVID-19, enrolled during active disease.

The chain is built from TRBV2 and TRBJ1-2; 9 bases fit TRBD1. Trimming removed 6 bases from V and 8 bases from J; junction bases left unmatched: 10. This CDR3 is 14 amino acids long. CDR1 SNHLY and CDR2 FYNNEI come from the germline V gene. CDR3: CASSVNRGREGYTF. The CDR3 DNA sequence: TGTGCCAGCAGCGTAAACAGGGGGCGCGAAGGCTACACCTTC.

The chain recombines TRBV6-6 with TRBJ2-7; 8 bases align to TRBD1. CDR3 length: 13 residues. Germline V gene lookup returns CDR1 MNHNY and CDR2 SVGAGI (reference sequence). The J segment lost 6 bases and the V segment lost 6 bases, leaving 7 bases of the junction unmatched. For the CDR3, the DNA is TGTGCCAGCAGGCGTGGACAGGGTGGCGAGCAGTACGTC. Translation gives CASRRGQGGEQYV.

The chain recombines TRBV20-1 with TRBJ2-3; 9 nucleotides match TRBD2. V gave up 3 bases and J gave up 1 base; unmatched junction bases: 2. Germline assignment: CDR1 DFQATT and CDR2 SNEGSKA (reference sequence). The CDR3 runs to 14 residues. Written as DNA, the CDR3 is TGCAGTGCTAGTGGCGGGGGGGGCACAGATACGCAGTATTTT. Its translation is CSASGGGGTDTQYF.

In DNA form, the CDR3 reads TGTGCCAGCAGTTTGATCCGGGGATATGGCTACACCTTC. Translating it yields CASSLIRGYGYTF. This sequence joins TRBV28 and TRBJ1-2; no clear D. The CDR3 is 13 residues long. Trimming stripped 3 bases from V and 5 bases from J, with 10 bases between. Germline V gives CDR1 MDHEN, CDR2 SYDVKM.

The rearrangement joins TRBV4-3 to TRBJ2-7; no reliable D call. CDR1 is LGHNA and CDR2 is YSLEER in the germline V gene. V lost 1 base to trimming and J lost 0 bases, with 13 bases between them. This CDR3 is 16 amino acids long. CDR3 bases: TGCGCCAGCAGCCAAGGTTACCTAAGGAGCTCCTACGAGCAGTACTTC. Its protein product is CASSQGYLRSSYEQYF.

The chain recombines TRBV2 with TRBJ1-2; 9 bases line up with TRBD1. Germline assignment: CDR1 SNHLY and CDR2 FYNNEI. Germline trimming cut 5 bases from V and 4 bases from J; bases unmatched to any gene: 5. The CDR3 consists of 14 residues. The DNA of the CDR3 is TGTGCCAGCAGTCGGGACAGGGAAGTCTATGGCTACACCTTC. It specifies CASSRDREVYGYTF.

This clone has at least ten counts. V usage is TRBV4-1 and J usage is TRBJ1-4; 9 bases map to TRBD1. Germline lookup yields CDR1 MGHRA and CDR2 YSYEKL. The ends lost 1 base at V and 10 bases at J; junction bases unmatched: 13. This CDR3 is built from 17 residues. The CDR3 here is CASSQVSVGTGSGKLFF. In DNA, the CDR3 is TGCGCCAGCAGCCAAGTTTCGGTCGGGACAGGGAGTGGAAAACTGTTTTTT.

The chain combines TRBV19 with TRBJ1-5, with a possible D match to TRBD1 (6 bases). The CDR3 runs to 13 residues. Trimming pared 5 bases from V and 10 bases from J, leaving 15 bases between. Per germline, CDR1 LNHDA and CDR2 SQIVND (reference sequence). The CDR3 loop is CASSDRLISPQHF. The DNA of the CDR3 is TGTGCCAGTAGTGACAGGCTAATCAGCCCCCAGCATTTT.

The chain is built from TRBV7-8 and TRBJ1-1; D is ambiguous. With 3 bases removed from V and 5 bases from J, the gap between germline ends came to 13 bases. This CDR3 is 14 amino acids long. CDR1 is SGHVS and CDR2 is FQNEAQ in the germline V gene. The CDR3 spells CASSLSRRPTEAFF. Here the CDR3 DNA reads TGTGCCAGCAGCTTGAGTCGGAGGCCGACTGAAGCTTTCTTT. Variable domain in full (rest from reference TRBV7-8 and TRBJ1-1): GAGVSQSPRYKVAKRGQDVALRCDPISGHVSLFWYQQALGQGPEFLTYFQNEAQLDKSGLPSDRFFAERPEGSVSTLKIQRTQQEDSAVYLCASSLSRRPTEAFFGQGTRLTVV.

The chain employs TRBV11-1 and TRBJ1-1, with 8 bases matching TRBD1. The ends lost 5 bases at V and 1 base at J; junction bases unmatched: 6. Germline CDR1 reads SGHAT; CDR2 reads FQDESV (reference sequence). The CDR3 totals 15 residues. This CDR3 reads CASSTYGTGNTEAFF. The CDR3 bases are TGTGCCAGCAGCACATACGGGACAGGGAACACTGAAGCTTTCTTT.

This chain joins TRBV29-1 and TRBJ1-1; 10 bases agree with TRBD1. Germline V gene data show CDR1 as SQVTM and CDR2 as ANQGSEA. V lost 6 bases, J lost 0 bases, and 10 bases stayed unmatched. The CDR3 is 16 residues long. The CDR3 here is CSVIPGQGWLNTEAFF. In nucleotides, the CDR3 is TGCAGCGTGATACCGGGACAGGGGTGGCTGAACACTGAAGCTTTCTTT.

This clone was counted a few times. The gene calls are TRBV16 and TRBJ1-2, with 8 nucleotides matching TRBD1. CDR1 and CDR2 from the germline V gene are KGHSY and FQNENV. The CDR3 contains 16 residues. Germline trimming cut 0 bases from V and 7 bases from J; bases unmatched to any gene: 10. CDR3 amino acids: CASSQSRQGAGSGYTF. The CDR3 coding sequence is TGTGCCAGCAGCCAATCGAGGCAGGGGGCCGGTAGTGGCTACACCTTC.

A word on this clone: The sample carries other DNA sequences with the same CDR3. This chain joins TRBV19 and TRBJ1-1, with 7 nucleotides matching TRBD1. The germline CDR1 and CDR2 sequences are LNHDA and SQIVND (reference sequence). Germline trimming cut 4 bases from V and 1 base from J; bases unmatched to any gene: 3. The length of the CDR3 is 14 residues. The CDR3 nucleotides are TGTGCCAGTAGTACCCGACAGGGGAACACTGAAGCTTTCTTT. This gives the protein CASSTRQGNTEAFF.

The gene calls are TRBV11-3 and TRBJ2-1, with 7 positions matching TRBD2. This CDR3 comprises 16 residues. The germline V gene encodes CDR1 SGHNT and CDR2 YENEEA. The J segment lost 6 bases and the V segment lost 1 base, leaving 9 bases of the junction unmatched. The CDR3 DNA is TGTGCCAGCAGCTTAGTTGCGGGGGTGCGTTCCAATGAGCAGTTCTTC. This sequence encodes CASSLVAGVRSNEQFF.